The 17 T cell receptor beta chains listed next were all sequenced from one sample in a study of vaccination and CD4 T cells after COVID-19. Treatment of the sample: roughly 10-day PBMC culture with coronavirus spike peptide pools or control peptides (ViraFEST assay). Sequenced with the Oncomine TCR Beta short-read assay was DNA taken from cultured CD4+ T cells. TCRdb redid the calling of the PCR reads with MiXCR, one entry per CDR3 protein. This sample has roughly 20,000 distinct CDR3 sequences, with 44% found just once. Antigens of these TCRs are unknown. The material was CD4+ T cells from blood, cultured in vitro, obtained before SARS-CoV-2 vaccination. These receptors were taken from a human donor who had recovered from COVID-19.

The J gene is TRBJ2-7, the V gene TRBV27; 10 positions match TRBD1. The germline V gene has CDR1 MNHEY and CDR2 SMNVEV (reference sequence). V gave up 4 bases and J gave up 4 bases; unmatched junction bases: 7. This CDR3 is 15 amino acids long. The CDR3 is CASSSPGQGQYEQYF. The CDR3 nucleotides are TGTGCCAGCAGTTCCCCGGGACAGGGGCAATACGAGCAGTACTTC.

V gene TRBV18 combines with J gene TRBJ1-1, with D unclear. The V end was cut by 3 bases, the J end by 2 bases, with 16 bases between. The CDR3 has 16 amino acids. The germline gives CDR1 KGHSH, CDR2 LQKENI. The CDR3 here is CASSPSYRNSNTEAFF. CDR3 DNA: TGTGCCAGCTCACCTTCGTACCGAAACAGTAACACTGAAGCTTTCTTT.

This sequence joins TRBV2 and TRBJ2-5; 13 bases fit TRBD2. The germline CDR1 and CDR2 sequences are SNHLY and FYNNEI. This CDR3 contains 17 residues. Trimming cost V 6 bases and J 5 bases; bases outside gene matches: 12. CDR3 nucleotide sequence: TGTGCCAGCAGGGAGGGACTAGCGGGGTCCCGAGGGGAGACCCAGTACTTC. Its translation is CASREGLAGSRGETQYF. Looking up the rest from reference TRBV2 and TRBJ2-5 gives the full variable domain: EPEVTQTPSHQVTQMGQEVILRCVPISNHLYFYWYRQILGQKVEFLVSFYNNEISEKSEIFDDQFSVERPDGSNFTLKIRSTKLEDSAMYFCASREGLAGSRGETQYFGPGTRLLVL.

The chain employs TRBV27 and TRBJ1-1, with D possibly TRBD1 on 5 matching bases. Trimming cost V 4 bases and J 6 bases, with 21 bases left between them. CDR1 is MNHEY and CDR2 is SMNVEV in the germline V gene (reference sequence). The CDR3 covers 16 residues. CDR3 sequence: CASSSPRTPQGAEAFF. DNA of the CDR3: TGTGCCAGCAGTTCCCCACGAACTCCCCAAGGGGCTGAAGCTTTCTTT.

The rearrangement joins TRBV5-6 to TRBJ1-2; D is undetermined. The germline CDR1 and CDR2 sequences are SGHDT and YYEEEE. The CDR3 loop spans 15 amino acids. The V and J ends lost 4 bases and 2 bases respectively, with 15 bases between them. The CDR3 DNA reads as TGTGCCAGCAGCCGCCGTTTGGGAACCAACTATGGCTACACCTTC. Translating gives CASSRRLGTNYGYTF.

The rearrangement links TRBV6-1 to TRBJ1-2, with 9 bases aligning to TRBD1. The CDR3 totals 13 residues. Germline V lookup: CDR1 MNHNS, CDR2 SASEGT. The ends lost 9 bases at V and 4 bases at J; junction bases unmatched: 6. CDR3 region: CASGTGSIYGYTF. The CDR3 nucleotides read TGTGCCAGTGGGACAGGGAGCATCTATGGCTACACCTTC.

V and J are TRBV6-1 and TRBJ2-1, with TRBD2 matching 7 bases. CDR3 length: 13 residues. Germline trimming cut 8 bases from V and 7 bases from J; bases unmatched to any gene: 8. CDR1 is MNHNS, CDR2 SASEGT, per germline. DNA of the CDR3: TGTGCCAGCCGGGCGGGAGATTGGAATGAGCAGTTCTTC. Translating gives CASRAGDWNEQFF.

The V call is TRBV6-2 or TRBV6-3, the J call TRBJ2-3; 11 bases fit TRBD2. This CDR3 contains 15 residues. Trimming removed 8 bases from V and 5 bases from J; junction bases left unmatched: 9. Germline CDR1 is MNHEY and CDR2 is SVGEGT. Here the CDR3 reads CASSIAGGPGDTQYF. The CDR3 DNA follows: TGTGCCAGCTCTATAGCGGGGGGGCCGGGAGATACGCAGTATTTT.

This clonotype turned up a few times. The chain has TRBV6-1 and TRBJ2-7; D is ambiguous. From germline, CDR1 is MNHNS and CDR2 SASEGT. The CDR3 totals 11 residues. Trimming pared 4 bases from V and 1 base from J, leaving 2 bases between. CDR3 bases: TGTGCCAGCAGTGTGTCCTACGAGCAGTACTTC. It is translated as CASSVSYEQYF.

This chain connects TRBV20-1 to TRBJ2-1, with 12 bases matching TRBD2. V shed 3 bases and J 8 bases; nucleotides not matched to a gene: 8. Germline V gene sequence: CDR1 DFQATT, CDR2 SNEGSKA (reference sequence). The CDR3 has 15 amino acids. The CDR3 loop reads CSASILAGGPDEQFF. CDR3 bases: TGCAGTGCTAGCATTCTAGCGGGGGGGCCTGATGAGCAGTTCTTC.

The V call is TRBV7-9, the J call TRBJ2-1; D possibly corresponds to TRBD2 (6 bases). This CDR3 is built from 12 residues. Germline V lookup: CDR1 SEHNR, CDR2 FQNEAQ (reference sequence). With 1 base removed from V and 9 bases from J, the gap between germline ends came to 7 bases. The CDR3 here is CASSLVGGEQFF. CDR3 DNA sequence: TGTGCCAGCAGCTTAGTGGGGGGTGAGCAGTTCTTC.

This chain joins TRBV19 and TRBJ1-1, with D possibly matching TRBD1 (6 bases). V was trimmed by 1 base and J by 5 bases, leaving 14 bases between them. CDR1 is LNHDA, CDR2 SQIVND, per germline (reference sequence). The length of the CDR3 is 15 residues. The CDR3 spells CASSIVGGQGTEAFF. The DNA for the CDR3 is TGTGCCAGTAGTATAGTGGGGGGGCAGGGGACTGAAGCTTTCTTT.

The V call is TRBV27, the J call TRBJ1-1, with TRBD1 as a possible D gene (6 bases). Germline values: CDR1 MNHEY, CDR2 SMNVEV (reference sequence). The germline V and J ends were trimmed by 8 bases and 5 bases, with 15 bases remaining between them. This CDR3 is built from 13 residues. In DNA, the CDR3 is TGTGCCAGCTCAACGGGGGCCCGGACTGAAGCTTTCTTT. It encodes CASSTGARTEAFF.

This clonotype was found a few times. The gene calls are TRBV11-3 and TRBJ1-6; D ambiguous. The germline gives CDR1 SGHNT, CDR2 YENEEA. CDR3 size: 14 residues. V was trimmed by 7 bases and J by 0 bases, leaving 7 bases between them. This CDR3 reads CASTSGSYNSPLHF. DNA of the CDR3: TGTGCCAGCACCTCCGGCTCCTATAATTCACCCCTCCACTTT.

This clonotype was seen more than once but under ten times. The V call is TRBV2, the J call TRBJ1-5; D gene ambiguous. Germline V CDR1 and CDR2: SNHLY, FYNNEI. The CDR3 loop spans 14 amino acids. Trimming removed 0 bases from V and 6 bases from J, with 9 bases in between. For the CDR3, the DNA is TGTGCCAGCAGTGAAGCGCTCGTCGCTCAGCCCCAGCATTTT. As protein: CASSEALVAQPQHF.

The rearrangement uses TRBV14 and TRBJ2-6, with unresolved D. From germline, CDR1 is SGHDN and CDR2 FVKESK. Deletions cut 1 base from V and 3 bases from J, with 1 base between. This CDR3 has 13 residues. Here the CDR3 DNA reads TGTGCCAGCAGCCAAGTTGGGGCCAACGTCCTGACTTTC. It translates to CASSQVGANVLTF.

CDR3 nucleotide sequence: TGTGCCAGCTCGTTCCCGGGAGAGAACAATGAGCAGTTCTTC. It encodes CASSFPGENNEQFF. This sequence joins TRBV27 and TRBJ2-1, with a weak D call TRBD2 (6 bases). Trimming stripped 8 bases from V and 5 bases from J, with 16 bases between. CDR1 is MNHEY, CDR2 SMNVEV, per germline (reference sequence). The CDR3 is 14 amino acids.